The 2 T cell receptor beta chains below all came from one sample that was sequenced in a study of T cells after yellow fever vaccination. Using its own MiXCR run on the 5' RACE reads, TCRdb lists one record per CDR3 protein. Of roughly 310,000 distinct CDR3 sequences in the sample, approximately 9% are singletons; the top ten hold 18%. Sequencing used PBMCs, obtained on the day of the first yellow fever vaccination. The receptors come from a man aged 18 to 35 who received the YFV17D yellow fever vaccine.

This clonotype was picked up a small number of times. The rearrangement links TRBV5-1 to TRBJ2-5; D call uncertain. V was pared by 0 bases and J by 3 bases, with 9 bases between. Germline loops: CDR1 SGHRS, CDR2 YFSETQ. The CDR3 loop spans 14 amino acids. In DNA form, the CDR3 reads TGCGCCAGCAGCTTGGGGTCACAGAAAGAGACCCAGTACTTC. Residues: CASSLGSQKETQYF.

There are many counts of this clonotype. The chain links TRBV2 to TRBJ2-4, with 15 bases aligning to TRBD2. CDR3 length equals 20 residues. V dropped 6 bases and J dropped 0; count of bases not matched to a gene: 12. Germline V gene lookup returns CDR1 SNHLY and CDR2 FYNNEI. The DNA of the CDR3 is TGTGCCAGCAGAGCTGGGACTAGCGGGGGGAACTTCATAGCCAAAAACATTCAGTACTTC. Translating gives CASRAGTSGGNFIAKNIQYF. Together with reference TRBV2 and TRBJ2-4, the CDR3 gives the full variable domain: EPEVTQTPSHQVTQMGQEVILRCVPISNHLYFYWYRQILGQKVEFLVSFYNNEISEKSEIFDDQFSVERPDGSNFTLKIRSTKLEDSAMYFCASRAGTSGGNFIAKNIQYFGAGTRLSVL.